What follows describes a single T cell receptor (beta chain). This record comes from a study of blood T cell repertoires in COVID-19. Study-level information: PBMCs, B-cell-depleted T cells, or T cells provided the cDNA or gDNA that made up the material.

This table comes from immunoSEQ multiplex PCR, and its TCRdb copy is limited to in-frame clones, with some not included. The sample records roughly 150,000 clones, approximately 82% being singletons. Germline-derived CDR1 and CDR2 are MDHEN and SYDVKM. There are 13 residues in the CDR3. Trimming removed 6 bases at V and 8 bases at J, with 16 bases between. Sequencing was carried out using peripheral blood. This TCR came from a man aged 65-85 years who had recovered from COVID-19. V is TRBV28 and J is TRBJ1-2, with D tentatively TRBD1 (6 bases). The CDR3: CASSLRGSGGYTF. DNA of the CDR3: TGTGCCAGCAGCCTCAGGGGCTCCGGCGGCTACACCTTC.